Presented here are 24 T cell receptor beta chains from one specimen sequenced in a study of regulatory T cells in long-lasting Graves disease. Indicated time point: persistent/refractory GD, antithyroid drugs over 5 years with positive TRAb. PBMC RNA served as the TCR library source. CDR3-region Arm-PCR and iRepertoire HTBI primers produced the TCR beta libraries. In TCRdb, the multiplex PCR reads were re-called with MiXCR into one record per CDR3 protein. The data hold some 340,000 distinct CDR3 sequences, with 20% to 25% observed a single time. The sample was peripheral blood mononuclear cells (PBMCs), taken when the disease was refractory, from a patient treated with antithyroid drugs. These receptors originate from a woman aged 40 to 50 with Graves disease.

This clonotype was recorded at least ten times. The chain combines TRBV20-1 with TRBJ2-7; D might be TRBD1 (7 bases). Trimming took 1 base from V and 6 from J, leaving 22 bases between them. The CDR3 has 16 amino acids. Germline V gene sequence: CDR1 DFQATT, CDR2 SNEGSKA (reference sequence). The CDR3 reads CSARGLWRDRSGEQYF. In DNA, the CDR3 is TGCAGTGCTAGAGGCCTTTGGCGGGACAGATCTGGCGAGCAGTACTTC.

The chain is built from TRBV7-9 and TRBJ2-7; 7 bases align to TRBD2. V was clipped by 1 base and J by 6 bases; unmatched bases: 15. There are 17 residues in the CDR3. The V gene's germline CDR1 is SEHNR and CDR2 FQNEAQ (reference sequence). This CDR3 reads CASSLEFPGTKSREQYF. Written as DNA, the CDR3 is TGTGCCAGCAGCTTAGAATTTCCGGGGACTAAATCTCGCGAGCAGTACTTC.

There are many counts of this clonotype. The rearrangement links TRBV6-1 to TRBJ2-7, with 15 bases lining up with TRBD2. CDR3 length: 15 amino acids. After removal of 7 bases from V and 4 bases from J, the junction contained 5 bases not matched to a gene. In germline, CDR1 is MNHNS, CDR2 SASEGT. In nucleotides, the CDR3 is TGTGCCAGCATCGGACTAGCGGGAGGGAAATACGAGCAGTACTTC. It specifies CASIGLAGGKYEQYF.

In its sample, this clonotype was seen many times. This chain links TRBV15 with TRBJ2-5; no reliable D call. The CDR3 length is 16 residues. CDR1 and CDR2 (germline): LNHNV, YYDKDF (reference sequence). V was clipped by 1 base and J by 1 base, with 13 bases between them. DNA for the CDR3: TGTGCCACCAGCAGAGTTTCAGGAACAACCCAAGAGACCCAGTACTTC. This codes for CATSRVSGTTQETQYF.

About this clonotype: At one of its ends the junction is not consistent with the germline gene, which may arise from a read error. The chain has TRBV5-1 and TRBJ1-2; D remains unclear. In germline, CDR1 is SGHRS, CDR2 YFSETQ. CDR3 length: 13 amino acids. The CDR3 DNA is TGCTCCAGCAGAGGGTCCGGGAACTATGGCTACACCTTC. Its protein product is CSSRGSGNYGYTF.

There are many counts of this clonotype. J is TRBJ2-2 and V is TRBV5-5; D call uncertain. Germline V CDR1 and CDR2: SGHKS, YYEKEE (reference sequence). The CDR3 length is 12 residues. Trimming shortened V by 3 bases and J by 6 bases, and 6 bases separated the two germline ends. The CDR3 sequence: CASSSPSGELFF. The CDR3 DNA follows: TGTGCCAGCAGCTCTCCTTCCGGGGAGCTGTTTTTT.

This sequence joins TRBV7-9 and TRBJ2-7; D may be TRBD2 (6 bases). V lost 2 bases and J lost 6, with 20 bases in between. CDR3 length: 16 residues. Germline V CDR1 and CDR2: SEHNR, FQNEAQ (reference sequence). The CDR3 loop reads CASSLFRGGLNGEQYF. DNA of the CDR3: TGTGCCAGCAGCTTATTTCGAGGAGGGCTTAACGGCGAGCAGTACTTC.

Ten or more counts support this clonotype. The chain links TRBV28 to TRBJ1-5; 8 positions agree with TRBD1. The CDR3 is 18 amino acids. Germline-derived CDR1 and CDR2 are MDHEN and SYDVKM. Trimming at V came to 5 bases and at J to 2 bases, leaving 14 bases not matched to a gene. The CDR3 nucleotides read TGTGCCAGCAGTCTTTACGCTGACAGGGGATCGGGCAATCAGCCCCAGCATTTT. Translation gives CASSLYADRGSGNQPQHF.

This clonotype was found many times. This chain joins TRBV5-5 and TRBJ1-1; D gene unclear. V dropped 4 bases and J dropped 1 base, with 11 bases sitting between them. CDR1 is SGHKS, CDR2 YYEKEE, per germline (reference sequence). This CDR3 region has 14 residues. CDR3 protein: CASSNGHQNTEAFF. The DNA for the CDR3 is TGTGCCAGCAGCAACGGGCACCAGAACACTGAAGCTTTCTTT.

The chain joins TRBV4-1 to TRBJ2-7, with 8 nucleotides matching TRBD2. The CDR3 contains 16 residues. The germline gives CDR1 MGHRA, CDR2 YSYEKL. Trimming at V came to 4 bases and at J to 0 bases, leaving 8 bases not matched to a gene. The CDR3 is CASSLLAVSSSYEQYF. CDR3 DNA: TGCGCCAGCAGCCTACTAGCGGTGTCTAGCTCCTACGAGCAGTACTTC.

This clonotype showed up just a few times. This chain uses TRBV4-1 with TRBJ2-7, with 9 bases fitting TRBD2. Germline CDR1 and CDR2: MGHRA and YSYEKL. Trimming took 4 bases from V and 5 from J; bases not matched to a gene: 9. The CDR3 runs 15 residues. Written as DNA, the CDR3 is TGCGCCAGCAGCCCTATAGCGGGAGAAGGAAACGAGCAGTACTTC. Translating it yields CASSPIAGEGNEQYF.

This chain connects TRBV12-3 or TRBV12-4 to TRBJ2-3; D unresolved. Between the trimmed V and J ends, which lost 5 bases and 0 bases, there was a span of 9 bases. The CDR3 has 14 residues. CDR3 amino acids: CASSPNPSTDTQYF. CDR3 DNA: TGTGCCAGCAGTCCCAACCCTAGCACAGATACGCAGTATTTT.

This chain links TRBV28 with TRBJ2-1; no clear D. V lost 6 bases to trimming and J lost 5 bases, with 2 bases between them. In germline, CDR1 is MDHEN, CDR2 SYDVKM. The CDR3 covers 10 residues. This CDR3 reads CASRNNEQFF. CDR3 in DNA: TGTGCCAGCAGGAACAATGAGCAGTTCTTC.

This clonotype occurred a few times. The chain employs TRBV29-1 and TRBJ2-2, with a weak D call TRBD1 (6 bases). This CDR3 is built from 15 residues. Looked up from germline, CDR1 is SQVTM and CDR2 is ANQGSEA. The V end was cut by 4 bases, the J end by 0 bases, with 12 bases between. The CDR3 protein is CSVAGRTANTGELFF. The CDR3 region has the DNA TGCAGCGTTGCAGGAAGGACAGCGAACACCGGGGAGCTGTTTTTT.

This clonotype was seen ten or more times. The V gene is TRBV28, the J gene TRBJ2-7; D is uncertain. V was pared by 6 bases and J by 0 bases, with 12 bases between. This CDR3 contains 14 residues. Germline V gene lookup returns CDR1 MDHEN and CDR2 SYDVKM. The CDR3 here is CASSGWVSSYEQYF. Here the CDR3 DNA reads TGTGCCAGCAGCGGGTGGGTAAGCTCCTACGAGCAGTACTTC.

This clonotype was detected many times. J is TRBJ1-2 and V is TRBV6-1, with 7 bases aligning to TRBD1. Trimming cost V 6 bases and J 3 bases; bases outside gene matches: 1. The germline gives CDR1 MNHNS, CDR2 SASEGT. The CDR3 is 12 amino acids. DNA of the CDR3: TGTGCCAGCAGGGACAGGCACTATGGCTACACCTTC. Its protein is CASRDRHYGYTF.

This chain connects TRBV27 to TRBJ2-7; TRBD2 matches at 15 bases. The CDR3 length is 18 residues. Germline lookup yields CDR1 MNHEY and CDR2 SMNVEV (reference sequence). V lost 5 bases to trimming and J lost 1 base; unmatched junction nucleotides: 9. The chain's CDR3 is CASSSTVGLAGGSYEQYF. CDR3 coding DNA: TGTGCCAGCAGTAGCACAGTGGGACTAGCGGGAGGTTCCTACGAGCAGTACTTC.

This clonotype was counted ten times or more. CDR3 DNA: TGTGCCAGCAGTCGGACGGCCTATAATTCACCCCTCCACTTT. Translation: CASSRTAYNSPLHF. The genes are TRBV28 and TRBJ1-6; D not resolved. This CDR3 is 14 amino acids long. Per the germline V gene, CDR1 is MDHEN and CDR2 is SYDVKM. V shed 5 bases and J shed 2 bases, with 7 bases lying between them.

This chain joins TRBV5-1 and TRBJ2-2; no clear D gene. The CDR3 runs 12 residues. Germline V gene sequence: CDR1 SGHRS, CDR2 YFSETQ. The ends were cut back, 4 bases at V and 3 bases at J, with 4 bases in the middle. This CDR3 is CASSVHTGELFF. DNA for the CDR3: TGCGCCAGCAGCGTACACACCGGGGAGCTGTTTTTT.

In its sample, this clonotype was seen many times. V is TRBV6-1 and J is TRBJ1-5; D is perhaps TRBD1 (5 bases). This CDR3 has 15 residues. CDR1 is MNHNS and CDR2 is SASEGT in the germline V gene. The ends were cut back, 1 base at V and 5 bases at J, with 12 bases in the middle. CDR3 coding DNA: TGTGCCAGCAGTGAAGAGGGGCAGGGCTATCAGCCCCAGCATTTT. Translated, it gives CASSEEGQGYQPQHF.

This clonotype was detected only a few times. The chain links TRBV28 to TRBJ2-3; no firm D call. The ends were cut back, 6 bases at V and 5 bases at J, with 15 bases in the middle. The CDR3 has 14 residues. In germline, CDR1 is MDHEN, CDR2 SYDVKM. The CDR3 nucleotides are TGTGCCAGCAGCCCCAGGCAGGATGGAGATACGCAGTATTTT. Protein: CASSPRQDGDTQYF.

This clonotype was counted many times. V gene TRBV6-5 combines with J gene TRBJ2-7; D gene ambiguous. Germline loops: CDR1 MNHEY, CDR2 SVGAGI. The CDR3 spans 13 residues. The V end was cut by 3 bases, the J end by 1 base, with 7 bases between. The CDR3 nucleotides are TGTGCCAGCAGTTATCTGGTTTCCTACGAGCAGTACTTC. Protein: CASSYLVSYEQYF.

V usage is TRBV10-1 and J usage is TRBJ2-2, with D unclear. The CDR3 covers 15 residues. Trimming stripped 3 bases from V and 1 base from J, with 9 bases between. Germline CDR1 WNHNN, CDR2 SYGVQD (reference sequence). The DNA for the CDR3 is TGCGCCAGCAGTGATCCAGTGTGGAACACCGGGGAGCTGTTTTTT. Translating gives CASSDPVWNTGELFF.

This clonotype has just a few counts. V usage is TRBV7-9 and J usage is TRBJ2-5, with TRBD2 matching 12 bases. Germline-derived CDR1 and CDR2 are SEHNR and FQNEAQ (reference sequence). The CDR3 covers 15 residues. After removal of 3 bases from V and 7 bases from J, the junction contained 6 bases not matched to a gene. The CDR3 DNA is TGTGCCAGCAGCTTCGGACTAGCGGGGCGGGGGACCCAGTACTTC. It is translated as CASSFGLAGRGTQYF.